Below, 4 T cell receptor beta chains from the same sample are listed, as sequenced in a study of blood T cell repertoires in COVID-19 (dated by TCRdb to between 2020 and 2021). The protocol used for the library was the immunoSEQ multiplex PCR assay. TCRdb stores this immuneACCESS table with in-frame sequences only. Part of the clones is absent; in the studies checked, under half of the shortfall reflects unresolved V genes, and no reason is known for the rest. A total of around 350,000 clones appear in this sample, roughly 86% of them only once. The ten largest clones take up approximately 2.9% of the sample. Input material: peripheral blood. These TCRs come from a human donor in a cohort sampled during active COVID-19.

The chain employs TRBV4-1 and TRBJ1-1; D not certain. Trimming took 3 bases from V and 11 from J, leaving 16 bases between them. Germline V CDR1 and CDR2: MGHRA, YSYEKL. The CDR3 covers 13 residues. The chain's CDR3 is CASSHVEGGEAFF. The CDR3 DNA follows: TGCGCCAGCAGCCATGTCGAAGGCGGGGAGGCTTTCTTT.

The chain uses TRBV10-2 and TRBJ2-1, with 11 bases aligning to TRBD2. This CDR3 comprises 16 residues. The germline V gene encodes CDR1 WSHSY and CDR2 SAAADI. The V segment lost 6 bases and the J segment 5 bases; nucleotides outside the gene matches: 9. The CDR3 is CASSQRLAGYNNEQFF. The DNA of the CDR3 is TGCGCCAGCAGCCAGAGACTAGCGGGATATAACAATGAGCAGTTCTTC.

The V call is TRBV5-4, the J call TRBJ2-2, with 8 positions matching TRBD1. This CDR3 contains 17 residues. The V gene end was trimmed by 4 bases and the J gene end by 2 bases; junction bases not matched to a gene: 10. From germline, CDR1 is SGHNT and CDR2 YYREEE (reference sequence). In DNA form, the CDR3 reads TGTGCCAGCAGCACCCGGGACAGGATTAGTAACACCGGGGAGCTGTTTTTT. Its translation: CASSTRDRISNTGELFF.

V usage is TRBV5-6 and J usage is TRBJ2-1; TRBD2 matches 11 bases. The junction had 8 bases not matched to a gene; V was cut back by 0 bases and J by 9 bases. There are 16 residues in the CDR3. Germline-derived CDR1 and CDR2 are SGHDT and YYEEEE. Written as DNA, the CDR3 is TGTGCCAGCAGCTTGGAGGTAGCGGGGGGGCCGGGTGAGCAGTTCTTC. As protein: CASSLEVAGGPGEQFF.